The T cell receptor beta chain described here comes from a study of Ad26.COV2.S vaccination and SARS-CoV-2 variants. Study-wide background: The donor belonged to the COV1001 Ad26.COV2.S trial arm. In the study, Ad26.COV2.S was injected intramuscularly once, or twice 56 days apart. Notes on the study in general: Researchers cautioned that TCR breadth and depth analyses may have underestimated total T cell responses.

V was cut by 4 bases and J by 1 base, with 11 bases left in between. Germline CDR1 MGHDK, CDR2 SYGVNS. This CDR3 region has 15 residues. Method: immunoSEQ multiplex PCR; TCRdb's copy keeps in-frame clones and lacks some. This sample has roughly 380,000 clones; around 89% occur once, and the top ten carry 3.6%. On this clone: Its target is not known.

Treatment given: around 19 received Ad26.COV2.S at low or high dose, single or two shots; a few received placebo; per-sample allocation not given. Samples analyzed were those drawn on day 63 after the first vaccine or placebo injection. This chain connects TRBV25-1 to TRBJ2-4, with a possible D match to TRBD1 (6 bases). The receptor's source is a person between 18 and 59 years old who received the Ad26.COV2.S COVID-19 vaccine or a placebo. The starting material was peripheral blood, obtained in a trial of Ad26.COV2.S vaccine versus placebo. The CDR3 is CASSATGTAKNIQYF. CDR3 coding DNA: TGTGCCAGCAGTGCCACAGGGACGGCCAAAAACATTCAGTACTTC.